Below, 32 T cell receptor beta chains from the same sample are listed, as sequenced in a study of T cells after yellow fever vaccination. Using its own MiXCR run on the 5' RACE reads, TCRdb lists one record per CDR3 protein. The sample gives some 400,000 distinct CDR3 sequences, around a sixth of which show up once; roughly a sixth is in the top ten. Material: PBMCs, obtained before the yellow fever booster vaccination. All receptors derive from a young man who received the YFV17D yellow fever vaccine.

The rearrangement joins TRBV20-1 to TRBJ1-1, with TRBD1 matching 8 bases. J lost 1 base, V lost 5 bases, and 3 bases had no gene match. This CDR3 spans 13 amino acids. Germline loops: CDR1 DFQATT, CDR2 SNEGSKA (reference sequence). This CDR3 is CSAQGQENTEAFF. As DNA, the CDR3 is TGCAGTGCTCAGGGACAGGAGAACACTGAAGCTTTCTTT.

The rearrangement uses TRBV29-1 and TRBJ2-6; D could derive from TRBD1 or TRBD2 (5 bases each). Per the germline V gene, CDR1 is SQVTM and CDR2 is ANQGSEA. The CDR3 covers 13 residues. The V and J ends lost 6 bases and 2 bases respectively, with 8 bases between them. This CDR3 is CSVVGAGANVLTF. The CDR3 DNA is TGCAGCGTCGTGGGGGCTGGGGCCAACGTCCTGACTTTC.

The chain employs TRBV7-9 and TRBJ2-5; 10 bases map to TRBD2. Trimming at V came to 6 bases and at J to 1 base, leaving 5 bases not matched to a gene. The CDR3 runs to 15 residues. CDR1 and CDR2 from the germline V gene are SEHNR and FQNEAQ (reference sequence). In nucleotides, the CDR3 is TGTGCCAGCAGGCTAGCGGGGGCCCTCCAAGAGACCCAGTACTTC. Encoded protein: CASRLAGALQETQYF.

This chain joins TRBV7-2 and TRBJ2-1; D gene ambiguous. Trimming removed 5 bases from V and 1 base from J, with 12 bases in between. Looked up from germline, CDR1 is SGHTA and CDR2 is FQGNSA. The length of the CDR3 is 15 residues. CDR3 sequence: CASSPYSSSYNEQFF. In DNA form, the CDR3 reads TGTGCCAGCAGCCCTTATAGCTCATCCTACAATGAGCAGTTCTTC.

Only a few counts were recorded for this clonotype. The genes are TRBV5-1 and TRBJ2-1; 8 bases fit TRBD2. The CDR3 loop spans 16 amino acids. Looked up from germline, CDR1 is SGHRS and CDR2 is YFSETQ. V shed 4 bases, J shed 7 bases, and the junction held 13 bases outside the gene matches. CDR3 DNA sequence: TGCGCCAGCAGCCCCCGGGCGGGACTAGACCCTAATGAGCAGTTCTTC. It is translated as CASSPRAGLDPNEQFF.

This chain joins TRBV12-3 or TRBV12-4 and TRBJ1-1; D is unresolved. Trimming took 1 base from V and 2 from J, leaving 23 bases between them. This CDR3 comprises 19 residues. CDR3 nucleotide sequence: TGTGCCAGCAGTTTAGGTGCAGTGATCCTCCTCACAGCAAACACTGAAGCTTTCTTT. Encoded protein: CASSLGAVILLTANTEAFF.

This clonotype was detected once. The chain couples TRBV21-1 to TRBJ2-5; the table names TRBD2, a call not compared with the DNA. TRBV21-1 is assigned pseudogene status. The CDR3 contains 17 residues. The CDR3 DNA reads TGTGCCAGCACCCTGAGGCCACTAGCGGGGGGTAAAGAGACCCAGTACTTC. Encoded protein: CASTLRPLAGGKETQYF.

This clonotype was seen once. The chain recombines TRBV27 with TRBJ1-4; 9 nucleotides align to TRBD1. V was clipped by 5 bases and J by 11 bases; unmatched bases: 12. The CDR3 loop spans 15 amino acids. Per the germline V gene, CDR1 is MNHEY and CDR2 is SMNVEV (reference sequence). DNA for the CDR3: TGTGCCAGCAGTAAAATAGACAGGGGGAAGCGGAAACTGTTTTTT. Protein: CASSKIDRGKRKLFF.

A few counts support this clonotype. The rearrangement uses TRBV11-2 and TRBJ2-7; tentatively, D is TRBD1 (6 bases). Trimming cost V 3 bases and J 3 bases, with 12 bases left between them. This CDR3 region has 14 residues. The germline CDR1 and CDR2 sequences are SGHAT and FQNNGV. The CDR3 sequence is CASSFGTQGYEQYV. In DNA, the CDR3 is TGTGCCAGCAGCTTCGGAACACAGGGCTACGAGCAGTACGTC.

The chain uses TRBV5-1 and TRBJ2-5; TRBD2 matches at 8 bases. The CDR3 contains 16 residues. V shed 1 base, J shed 2 bases, and the junction held 7 bases outside the gene matches. Germline V lookup: CDR1 SGHRS, CDR2 YFSETQ. The CDR3, as DNA: TGCGCCAGCAGCTTGAATCCAGCGGGGGCACAAGAGACCCAGTACTTC. This encodes CASSLNPAGAQETQYF.

The chain uses TRBV12-3 or TRBV12-4 and TRBJ2-5; TRBD2 agrees at 10 bases. V lost 4 bases and J lost 5; bases outside the gene matches: 4. The CDR3 extends over 14 amino acids. CDR3 in DNA: TGTGCCAGCAGTTCTAGCGGGGGTTTGGAGACCCAGTACTTC. This codes for CASSSSGGLETQYF.

This clonotype showed up just a few times. This chain joins TRBV24-1 and TRBJ1-5, with D uncertain. Germline loops: CDR1 KGHDR, CDR2 SFDVKD. This CDR3 is built from 9 residues. Trimming took 10 bases from V and 6 from J, leaving 3 bases between them. CDR3 residues: CATPQPQHF. CDR3 DNA sequence: TGTGCCACGCCTCAGCCCCAGCATTTT.

This chain connects TRBV6-5 to TRBJ2-1, with 7 positions matching TRBD1. The CDR3 totals 13 residues. The germline V gene has CDR1 MNHEY and CDR2 SVGAGI. Losses at the gene ends were 7 bases for V and 7 bases for J; bases not matched to a gene: 7. Here the CDR3 reads CASTRGPINEQFF. The CDR3 coding sequence is TGTGCCAGCACTAGGGGGCCGATAAATGAGCAGTTCTTC.

This clonotype was detected a few times. The V gene is TRBV6-2 or TRBV6-3, the J gene TRBJ2-7; D unresolved. Germline values: CDR1 MNHEY, CDR2 SVGEGT. CDR3 length: 13 amino acids. Trimming shortened V by 4 bases and J by 1 base, and 8 bases separated the two germline ends. Here the CDR3 DNA reads TGTGCCAGCAGTTCACCGTATTCCTACGAGCAGTACGTC. As protein: CASSSPYSYEQYV.

This clonotype was seen only a few times. The J gene is TRBJ2-7, the V gene TRBV6-5; D gene ambiguous. Germline assignment: CDR1 MNHEY and CDR2 SVGAGI. Trimming cost V 0 bases and J 1 base, with 7 bases left between them. The CDR3 totals 14 residues. CDR3 sequence reads: CASSYSAGSYEQYF. The DNA for the CDR3 is TGTGCCAGCAGTTACTCCGCTGGGTCCTACGAGCAGTACTTC.

This clonotype was detected only a few times. This chain connects TRBV6-5 to TRBJ2-5; TRBD2 agrees at 15 bases. The CDR3 totals 17 residues. Trimming cost V 10 bases and J 4 bases; bases outside gene matches: 13. Germline lookup yields CDR1 MNHEY and CDR2 SVGAGI. The CDR3 region has the DNA TGTGCCACCAAACGGACTAGCGGGGGGGCCTATCGAGAGACCCAGTACTTC. Translating it yields CATKRTSGGAYRETQYF.

The CDR3 DNA reads TGCGCCAGCAGCCAAGACACTAGCGCGAACACCGGGGAGCTGTTTTTT. Its translation is CASSQDTSANTGELFF. This chain connects TRBV4-3 to TRBJ2-2; 7 nucleotides line up with TRBD2. CDR1 and CDR2 (germline): LGHNA, YSLEER. The CDR3 length is 16 residues. V lost 0 bases to trimming and J lost 0 bases; unmatched junction nucleotides: 1.

The J gene is TRBJ2-3, the V gene TRBV2, with D perhaps TRBD1 or TRBD2 (6 bases each). The CDR3 is 16 amino acids. V dropped 4 bases and J dropped 1 base, with 15 bases sitting between them. CDR1 and CDR2 (germline): SNHLY, FYNNEI. In DNA form, the CDR3 reads TGTGCCAGCAGTGTCGAGGGGGGCCGACGCACAGATACGCAGTATTTT. Its translation: CASSVEGGRRTDTQYF.

The chain is built from TRBV6-6 and TRBJ2-3, with TRBD1 identical over 11 bases. The CDR3 has 14 amino acids. Germline V CDR1 and CDR2: MNHNY, SVGAGI (reference sequence). V dropped 7 bases and J dropped 8; count of bases not matched to a gene: 8. The CDR3 is CASTTPGQGGTQYF. The CDR3 DNA follows: TGTGCCAGCACCACCCCGGGACAGGGGGGTACGCAGTATTTT.

This clonotype was picked up a small number of times. As DNA, the CDR3 is TGCGCCAGCGGCGGACAGGGCGGTTTCCCCTCAACTAATGAAAAACTGTTTTTT. Residues: CASGGQGGFPSTNEKLFF. This sequence joins TRBV4-1 and TRBJ1-4; 8 bases agree with TRBD1. The junction had 14 bases not matched to a gene; V was cut back by 8 bases and J by 0 bases. Germline V lookup: CDR1 MGHRA, CDR2 YSYEKL. This CDR3 contains 18 residues.

The CDR3 loop is CASSQVGVSPLHF. CDR3 in DNA: TGTGCCAGCAGCCAAGTTGGGGTCTCACCCCTCCACTTT. This chain joins TRBV14 and TRBJ1-6; D call uncertain. The CDR3 contains 13 residues. With 1 base removed from V and 10 bases from J, the gap between germline ends came to 8 bases. Germline V lookup: CDR1 SGHDN, CDR2 FVKESK.

The chain uses TRBV20-1 and TRBJ1-3; D ambiguous. Germline CDR1 is DFQATT and CDR2 is SNEGSKA (reference sequence). The V end was cut by 7 bases, the J end by 1 base, with 5 bases between. This CDR3 region has 11 residues. The CDR3 sequence: CSGESGNTIYF. In DNA form, the CDR3 reads TGCAGTGGGGAATCTGGAAACACCATATATTTT.

This clonotype was recorded once. The chain employs TRBV10-3 and TRBJ1-2, with 10 nucleotides matching TRBD1. Germline CDR1 ENHRY, CDR2 SYGVKD. Trimming took 8 bases from V and 4 from J; bases not matched to a gene: 4. The CDR3 is made up of 13 amino acids. In DNA form, the CDR3 reads TGTGCCATCTGGGGACAGGGGAGCTATGGCTACACCTTC. It specifies CAIWGQGSYGYTF.

This clonotype was detected a few times. This chain connects TRBV12-3 or TRBV12-4 to TRBJ1-5; D is ambiguous. Trimming took 1 base from V and 3 from J, leaving 10 bases between them. This CDR3 has 15 amino acids. The CDR3 reads CASSLGAQFNQPQHF. DNA for the CDR3: TGTGCCAGCAGTTTAGGTGCTCAGTTCAATCAGCCCCAGCATTTT.

This chain uses TRBV20-1 with TRBJ2-7; D gene unclear. CDR1 and CDR2 (germline): DFQATT, SNEGSKA (reference sequence). The CDR3 length is 15 residues. Trimming left V 0 bases short and J 1 base short, with 13 bases between. The CDR3 here is CSARDRAATSYEQYF. The CDR3 nucleotides are TGCAGTGCTAGAGATCGAGCAGCGACATCCTACGAGCAGTACTTC.

The chain is built from TRBV18 and TRBJ1-6; the D is unclear. The CDR3 has 15 residues. Deletions cut 4 bases from V and 9 bases from J, with 16 bases between. The germline CDR1 and CDR2 sequences are KGHSH and LQKENI. The CDR3 sequence: CASSRDAKGGSPLHF. CDR3 sequence (DNA): TGTGCCAGCTCACGAGACGCAAAGGGTGGTTCACCCCTCCACTTT.

This clonotype was detected many times. This sequence joins TRBV20-1 and TRBJ1-5, with D perhaps matching TRBD1 (5 bases). The CDR3 is 14 residues long. In germline, CDR1 is DFQATT, CDR2 SNEGSKA (reference sequence). V lost 3 bases to trimming and J lost 6 bases, with 15 bases between them. The CDR3 region is CSASTWGQGQPQHF. The CDR3, as DNA: TGCAGTGCTAGCACATGGGGTCAGGGTCAGCCCCAGCATTTT.

This clonotype was detected only a few times. This chain connects TRBV5-6 to TRBJ2-7; TRBD1 or TRBD2 may be the D gene (5 bases each). The CDR3 covers 14 residues. CDR1 SGHDT and CDR2 YYEEEE come from the germline V gene. Trimming cost V 6 bases and J 6 bases, with 19 bases left between them. The CDR3 reads CASILRPSGLEQYF. The CDR3 bases are TGTGCCAGCATTTTGAGGCCCTCGGGGCTCGAGCAGTACTTC.

The J gene is TRBJ2-2, the V gene TRBV12-3 or TRBV12-4; D possibly uses TRBD1 or TRBD2 (6 bases each). The CDR3 has 13 amino acids. V lost 11 bases, J lost 4 bases, and 14 bases lay in between. CDR3 DNA: TGTGCCGAACGGGGGCAGACCACCGGGGAGCTGTTTTTT. Encoded protein: CAERGQTTGELFF.

This clonotype has a count of ten or more. This chain links TRBV20-1 with TRBJ2-3, with D tentatively TRBD1 (5 bases). V dropped 5 bases and J dropped 1 base, with 16 bases sitting between them. The CDR3 is made up of 15 amino acids. Germline V gene sequence: CDR1 DFQATT, CDR2 SNEGSKA (reference sequence). This chain's CDR3 is CSASGWGRGTDTQYF. CDR3 in DNA: TGCAGTGCTTCAGGGTGGGGAAGGGGCACAGATACGCAGTATTTT.

This clonotype was counted a few times. This chain joins TRBV12-3 or TRBV12-4 and TRBJ1-1; D remains ambiguous. Trimming took off 6 bases at V and 7 bases at J, with 9 bases between the two ends. The CDR3 sequence is 11 residues long. For the CDR3, the DNA is TGTGCCAGCAGATGGCGGTTTGAAGCTTTCTTT. Amino acid sequence: CASRWRFEAFF.

This clonotype has just a few counts. The genes are TRBV7-2 and TRBJ1-5, with D hard to call. Deletions cut 1 base from V and 5 bases from J, with 12 bases between. The CDR3 extends over 15 amino acids. The germline V gene has CDR1 SGHTA and CDR2 FQGNSA. CDR3 coding DNA: TGTGCCAGCAGCTTAGAAGTAGGCGAGTATCAGCCCCAGCATTTT. This encodes CASSLEVGEYQPQHF.